The source of this T cell receptor beta chain is a study of cytomegalovirus exposure and HLA in healthy donors. In the study overall: The platform used for the 120 or so validation repertoires matched that of the 500 to 850 first-cohort repertoires, a later analysis reported. Study-wide results and caveats: Generally TCR sequences proved uncommon, though certain public TCRs appeared in numerous donors. Researchers catalogued approximately 170 TCR beta chains as cytomegalovirus-associated.

A word on this clone: Its antigen is currently unknown.

Profiling relied on immunoSEQ multiplex PCR, and the TCRdb table lists in-frame clones only, not all of them. The data show hundreds of thousands of clones, 90% seen once. The length of the CDR3 is 14 residues. Germline values: CDR1 MNHEY, CDR2 SMNVEV (reference sequence). V was clipped by 0 bases and J by 8 bases, with 13 bases between them. These donors were members of the approximately 120-subject validation cohort, a group separate from the approximately 620-subject first cohort. The sequence came from a woman under 40 in good health and CMV-seronegative. The chain links TRBV27 to TRBJ1-2; D call uncertain. The sequenced sample consisted of PBMCs. CDR3 nucleotide sequence: TGTGCCAGCAGTTTATCGATTGAGGTGCCGGGCTACACCTTC. This gives the protein CASSLSIEVPGYTF.